Listed here are 22 T cell receptor beta chains from one sample, sequenced in a study of T cell responses to AZD1222 COVID-19 vaccine. TCRdb keeps only in-frame clones here, not all; method: immunoSEQ multiplex PCR. The sample comprises 100,000 to 140,000 clones, approximately 90% of which are singletons, and around 4.5% rests with the top ten. Here the sequenced sample was peripheral blood, taken 28 days after the second AZD1222 dose. The receptors shown here come from an adult who received the AZD1222 COVID-19 vaccine.

The V gene is TRBV6-5, the J gene TRBJ2-7; 9 bases map to TRBD1. CDR1 is MNHEY, CDR2 SVGAGI, per germline. With 8 bases clipped from V and 4 bases from J, the junction kept 6 bases outside the gene matches. This CDR3 has 13 amino acids. The DNA for the CDR3 is TGTGCCAGCGAATGGACAGGGGATTACGAGCAGTACTTC. Protein sequence: CASEWTGDYEQYF.

V usage is TRBV19 and J usage is TRBJ1-2; D not certain. Trimming cost V 9 bases and J 5 bases, with 16 bases left between them. Germline V gene sequence: CDR1 LNHDA, CDR2 SQIVND (reference sequence). This CDR3 has 13 residues. The CDR3 DNA sequence: TGTGCCAGCGCTACACTTGGGATGTATGGCTACACCTTC. Translating gives CASATLGMYGYTF.

This rearrangement joins TRBV15 to TRBJ2-7; 8 nucleotides align to TRBD1. Per the germline V gene, CDR1 is LNHNV and CDR2 is YYDKDF (reference sequence). After removal of 2 bases from V and 1 base from J, the junction contained 4 bases not matched to a gene. CDR3 size: 15 residues. In DNA, the CDR3 is TGTGCCACCAGCAGACTACAGGGGGTGTCCTACGAGCAGTACTTC. It is translated as CATSRLQGVSYEQYF. Drawing the rest from reference TRBV15 and TRBJ2-7, the complete variable domain is DAMVIQNPRYQVTQFGKPVTLSCSQTLNHNVMYWYQQKSSQAPKLLFHYYDKDFNNEADTPDNFQSRRPNTSFCFLDIRSPGLGDTAMYLCATSRLQGVSYEQYFGPGTRLTVT.

The chain couples TRBV6-5 to TRBJ1-1; 7 positions agree with TRBD1. The CDR3 spans 14 residues. V was clipped by 6 bases and J by 6 bases; unmatched bases: 10. Germline CDR1 and CDR2: MNHEY and SVGAGI. As DNA, the CDR3 is TGTGCCAGCAGCTCCGGGACAGAAATTTCTGAAGCTTTCTTT. It is translated as CASSSGTEISEAFF.

The genes are TRBV27 and TRBJ2-7, with D possibly being TRBD1 (5 bases). CDR1 is MNHEY and CDR2 is SMNVEV in the germline V gene (reference sequence). Trimming removed 0 bases at V and 2 bases at J, with 14 bases between. The CDR3 extends over 16 amino acids. The CDR3 is CASSLSGMAGTYEQYF. CDR3 nucleotides: TGTGCCAGCAGTTTATCGGGGATGGCAGGGACCTACGAGCAGTACTTC.

The chain has TRBV18 and TRBJ1-3; 7 bases agree with TRBD1. Trimming removed 3 bases from V and 0 bases from J; junction bases left unmatched: 11. The CDR3 length is 18 residues. Per germline, CDR1 KGHSH and CDR2 LQKENI. The CDR3 region is CASSPFRETGTSGNTIYF. The CDR3 nucleotides are TGTGCCAGCTCACCTTTCCGTGAGACAGGGACCTCTGGAAACACCATATATTTT.

This chain uses TRBV7-2 with TRBJ1-6; perhaps TRBD1 as D (6 bases). V lost 4 bases and J lost 0, with 19 bases in between. CDR1 and CDR2 (germline): SGHTA, FQGNSA. This CDR3 has 19 residues. For the CDR3, the DNA is TGTGCCAGCAGCTCTAGTCCCGGGACATTCAGCTCCTATAATTCACCCCTCCACTTT. It encodes CASSSSPGTFSSYNSPLHF.

This clone came up once. V and J are TRBV29-1 and TRBJ2-5; 10 nucleotides align to TRBD1. The CDR3 sequence is 15 residues long. Germline lookup yields CDR1 SQVTM and CDR2 ANQGSEA. Trimming at V came to 3 bases and at J to 4 bases, leaving 8 bases not matched to a gene. CDR3 in DNA: TGCAGCGTTGATGGACAGGGGGATTTGAGAGAGACCCAGTACTTC. It codes for CSVDGQGDLRETQYF.

The V gene is TRBV7-9, the J gene TRBJ2-1, with D unresolved. The CDR3 loop spans 14 amino acids. Germline V CDR1 and CDR2: SEHNR, FQNEAQ (reference sequence). Trimming stripped 0 bases from V and 6 bases from J, with 9 bases between. The CDR3 DNA sequence: TGTGCCAGCAGCTTAGCGGGGATCGGCAATGAGCAGTTCTTC. It translates to CASSLAGIGNEQFF.

This clone was recorded once. V gene TRBV25-1 combines with J gene TRBJ1-1, with 7 bases aligning to TRBD1. J lost 5 bases, V lost 4 bases, and 4 bases had no gene match. CDR3 length: 13 residues. Per germline, CDR1 MGHDK and CDR2 SYGVNS. CDR3 protein: CASSGDRVTEAFF. In DNA form, the CDR3 reads TGTGCCAGCAGTGGGGACAGAGTAACTGAAGCTTTCTTT.

The chain joins TRBV3-1 (or the pseudogene TRBV3-2) to TRBJ2-7; D could derive from TRBD1 or TRBD2 (6 bases each). Trimming removed 4 bases from V and 3 bases from J, with 16 bases in between. Germline CDR1 LGHDT, CDR2 YNNKEL (reference sequence). The CDR3 contains 15 residues. The chain's CDR3 is CASSPDGGLDYEQYF. CDR3 DNA sequence: TGTGCCAGCAGCCCCGACGGGGGCCTTGACTACGAGCAGTACTTC.

The chain links TRBV11-2 to TRBJ2-7; a weak D match, TRBD2 (6 bases). The CDR3 is made up of 15 amino acids. Trimming cost V 0 bases and J 3 bases, with 12 bases left between them. CDR1 is SGHAT and CDR2 is FQNNGV in the germline V gene. The CDR3, as DNA: TGTGCCAGCAGCTTAGAGGGGACTTCGGGCTACGAGCAGTACTTC. Translation: CASSLEGTSGYEQYF.

Note on this clone: Mismatch with germline at one junction end may stem from a read error. The genes are TRBV19 and TRBJ2-7; D gene unclear. Germline CDR1 LNHDA, CDR2 SQIVND (reference sequence). CDR3 length: 12 amino acids. The CDR3 loop is CASSIVGDGPQF. The CDR3 DNA reads TGTGCCAGTAGTATAGTTGGAGACGGGCCACAATTC.

This chain links TRBV7-9 with TRBJ1-3; the D gene is possibly TRBD1 (5 bases). The CDR3 length is 17 residues. Germline V gives CDR1 SEHNR, CDR2 FQNEAQ (reference sequence). The V end was cut by 6 bases, the J end by 0 bases, with 18 bases between. The CDR3 spells CASSIAGRELSGNTIYF. The CDR3 DNA sequence: TGTGCCAGCAGTATAGCGGGCAGGGAGCTCTCTGGAAACACCATATATTTT.

The rearrangement links TRBV27 to TRBJ2-7; 10 bases align to TRBD1. The CDR3 loop spans 14 amino acids. The J segment lost 0 bases and the V segment lost 6 bases, leaving 2 bases of the junction unmatched. The germline V gene encodes CDR1 MNHEY and CDR2 SMNVEV (reference sequence). The CDR3 loop reads CASRRQGASYEQYF. CDR3 in DNA: TGTGCCAGCAGACGACAGGGGGCCTCCTACGAGCAGTACTTC.

The genes are TRBV11-2 and TRBJ2-3; 8 bases fit TRBD1. The CDR3 extends over 17 amino acids. V lost 2 bases and J lost 2; bases outside the gene matches: 9. Germline assignment: CDR1 SGHAT and CDR2 FQNNGV. CDR3 residues: CASSLYRGATPTDTQYF. The CDR3 DNA follows: TGTGCCAGCAGCTTATACAGGGGGGCCACCCCCACAGATACGCAGTATTTT. Based on the CDR3 plus reference TRBV11-2 and TRBJ2-3, the full variable domain is EAGVAQSPRYKIIEKRQSVAFWCNPISGHATLYWYQQILGQGPKLLIQFQNNGVVDDSQLPKDRFSAERLKGVDSTLKIQPAKLEDSAVYLCASSLYRGATPTDTQYFGPGTRLTVL.

The chain employs TRBV19 and TRBJ2-7; no clear D. From germline, CDR1 is LNHDA and CDR2 SQIVND (reference sequence). With 6 bases removed from V and 3 bases from J, the gap between germline ends came to 12 bases. The CDR3 extends over 13 amino acids. The CDR3 DNA reads as TGTGCCAGTAGCCCCGGGTGGGGCTACGAGCAGTACTTC. Residues: CASSPGWGYEQYF.

The V and J genes are TRBV2 and TRBJ1-4; D perhaps matches TRBD1 (5 bases). CDR1 is SNHLY and CDR2 is FYNNEI in the germline V gene. This CDR3 spans 14 amino acids. Trimming pared 2 bases from V and 7 bases from J, leaving 11 bases between. DNA of the CDR3: TGTGCCAGCAGTGAACAGGGTATGAGTGAAAAACTGTTTTTT. This sequence encodes CASSEQGMSEKLFF.

This rearrangement joins TRBV30 to TRBJ2-7, with 11 bases aligning to TRBD2. The junction had 6 bases not matched to a gene; V was cut back by 3 bases and J by 2 bases. The V gene's germline CDR1 is GTSNPN and CDR2 SVGIG (reference sequence). The CDR3 is 15 residues long. CDR3 coding DNA: TGTGCCTGGAGACCACTAGCGGGGGCCCCCTACGAGCAGTACTTC. Protein: CAWRPLAGAPYEQYF.

The V and J genes are TRBV5-1 and TRBJ2-7; D uncertain. CDR1 and CDR2 from the germline V gene are SGHRS and YFSETQ. CDR3 length equals 14 residues. Trimming took off 2 bases at V and 2 bases at J, with 11 bases between the two ends. The CDR3 sequence is CASSFTNQPYEQYF. The CDR3 region has the DNA TGCGCCAGCAGCTTCACGAATCAACCCTACGAGCAGTACTTC.

The rearrangement joins TRBV6-5 to TRBJ1-4; the D is unclear. The CDR3 is made up of 11 amino acids. Trimming removed 7 bases at V and 7 bases at J, with 7 bases between. Germline CDR1 MNHEY, CDR2 SVGAGI. The CDR3 DNA reads as TGTGCCAGCACCGCCGGTGAAAAACTGTTTTTT. Translation gives CASTAGEKLFF.

The chain is built from TRBV2 and TRBJ2-7; maybe TRBD1 (6 bases). V was clipped by 7 bases and J by 2 bases, with 12 bases between them. Germline V gene lookup returns CDR1 SNHLY and CDR2 FYNNEI. This CDR3 region has 13 residues. DNA of the CDR3: TGTGCCAGCATGAACAGGGAGACCTACGAGCAGTACTTC. Protein product: CASMNRETYEQYF.